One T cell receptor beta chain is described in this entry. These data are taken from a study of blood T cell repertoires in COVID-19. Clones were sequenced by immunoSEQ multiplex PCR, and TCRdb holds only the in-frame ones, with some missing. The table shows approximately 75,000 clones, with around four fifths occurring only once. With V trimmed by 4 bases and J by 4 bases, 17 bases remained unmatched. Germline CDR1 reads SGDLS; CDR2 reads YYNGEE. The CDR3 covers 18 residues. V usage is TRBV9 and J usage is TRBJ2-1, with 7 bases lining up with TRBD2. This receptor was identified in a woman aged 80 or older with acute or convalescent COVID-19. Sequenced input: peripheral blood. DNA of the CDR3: TGTGCCAGCAGCTCTCCCGTGGAGCGGGAAGGGGCTTACAATGAGCAGTTCTTC. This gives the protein CASSSPVEREGAYNEQFF.